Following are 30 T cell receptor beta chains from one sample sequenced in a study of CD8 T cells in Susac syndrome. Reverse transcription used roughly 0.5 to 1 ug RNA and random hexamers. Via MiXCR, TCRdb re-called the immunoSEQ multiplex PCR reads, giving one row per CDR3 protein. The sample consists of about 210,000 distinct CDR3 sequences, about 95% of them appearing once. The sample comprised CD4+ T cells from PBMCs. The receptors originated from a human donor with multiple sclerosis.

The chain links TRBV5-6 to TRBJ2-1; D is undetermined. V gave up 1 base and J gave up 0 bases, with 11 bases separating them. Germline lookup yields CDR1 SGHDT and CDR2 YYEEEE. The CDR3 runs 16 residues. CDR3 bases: TGTGCCAGCAGCTTGAGCGTCGATAGCTCCTACAATGAGCAGTTCTTC. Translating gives CASSLSVDSSYNEQFF.

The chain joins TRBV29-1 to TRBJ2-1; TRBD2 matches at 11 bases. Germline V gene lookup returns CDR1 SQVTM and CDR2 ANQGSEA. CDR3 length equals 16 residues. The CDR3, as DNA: TGCCCTGTGGGTAGCGGGAGGGGTAGCTCCTACAATGAGCAGTTCTTC. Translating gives CPVGSGRGSSYNEQFF.

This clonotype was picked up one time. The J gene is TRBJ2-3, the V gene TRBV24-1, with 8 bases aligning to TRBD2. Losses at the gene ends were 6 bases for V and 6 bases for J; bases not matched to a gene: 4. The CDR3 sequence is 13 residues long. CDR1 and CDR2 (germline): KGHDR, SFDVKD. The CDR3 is CATSSGSPDTQYF. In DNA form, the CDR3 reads TGTGCCACCAGTAGCGGGAGCCCGGATACGCAGTATTTT.

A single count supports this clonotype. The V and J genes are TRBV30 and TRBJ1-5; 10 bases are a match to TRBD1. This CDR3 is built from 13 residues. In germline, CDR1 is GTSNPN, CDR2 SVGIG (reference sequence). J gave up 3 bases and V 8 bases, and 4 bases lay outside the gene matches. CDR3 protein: CAEGQGNNQPQHF. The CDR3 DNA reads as TGTGCCGAGGGACAGGGGAACAATCAGCCCCAGCATTTT.

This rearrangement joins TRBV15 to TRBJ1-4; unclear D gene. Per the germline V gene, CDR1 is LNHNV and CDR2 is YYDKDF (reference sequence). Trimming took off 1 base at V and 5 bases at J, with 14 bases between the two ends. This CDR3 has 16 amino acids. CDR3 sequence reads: CATSRGTGRSNEKLFF. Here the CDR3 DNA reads TGTGCCACCAGCAGAGGGACCGGACGGTCGAATGAAAAACTGTTTTTT.

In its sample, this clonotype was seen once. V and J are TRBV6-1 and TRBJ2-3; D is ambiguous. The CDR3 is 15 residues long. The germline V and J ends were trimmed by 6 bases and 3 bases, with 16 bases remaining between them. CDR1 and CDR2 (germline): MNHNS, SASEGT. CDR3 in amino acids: CASRGVGFQTDTQYF. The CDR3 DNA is TGTGCCAGCAGGGGCGTGGGATTCCAAACAGATACGCAGTATTTT.

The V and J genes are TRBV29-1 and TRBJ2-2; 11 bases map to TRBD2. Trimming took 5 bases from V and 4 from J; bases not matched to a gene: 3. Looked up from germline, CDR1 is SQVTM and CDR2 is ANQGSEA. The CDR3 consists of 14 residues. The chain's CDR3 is CSVISGRGTGELFF. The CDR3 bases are TGCAGCGTTATTAGCGGGAGGGGCACCGGGGAGCTGTTTTTT.

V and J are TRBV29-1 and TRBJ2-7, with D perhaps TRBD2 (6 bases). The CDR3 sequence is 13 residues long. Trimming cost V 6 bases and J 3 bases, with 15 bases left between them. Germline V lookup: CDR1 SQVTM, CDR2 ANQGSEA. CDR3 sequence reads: CSVAPSGRYEQYF. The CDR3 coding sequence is TGCAGCGTGGCACCGAGCGGGCGCTACGAGCAGTACTTC.

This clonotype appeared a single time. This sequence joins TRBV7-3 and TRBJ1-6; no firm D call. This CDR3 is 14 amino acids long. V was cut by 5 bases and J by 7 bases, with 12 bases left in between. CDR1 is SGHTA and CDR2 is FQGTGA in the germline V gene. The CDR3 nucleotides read TGTGCCAGCAGCGCGGGCCTGGGGAATTCACCCCTCCACTTT. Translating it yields CASSAGLGNSPLHF. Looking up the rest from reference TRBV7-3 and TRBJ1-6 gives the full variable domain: GAGVSQTPSNKVTEKGKYVELRCDPISGHTALYWYRQSLGQGPEFLIYFQGTGAADDSGLPNDRFFAVRPEGSVSTLKIQRTERGDSAVYLCASSAGLGNSPLHFGNGTRLTVT.

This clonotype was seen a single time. This CDR3 is CASSLALSGGADTQYF. DNA for the CDR3: TGTGCCAGCAGCTTAGCGCTGAGCGGGGGGGCAGATACGCAGTATTTT. The J gene is TRBJ2-3, the V gene TRBV7-8, with 10 bases identical to TRBD2. CDR3 length: 16 amino acids. Germline loops: CDR1 SGHVS, CDR2 FQNEAQ. V gave up 0 bases and J gave up 4 bases; unmatched junction bases: 4.

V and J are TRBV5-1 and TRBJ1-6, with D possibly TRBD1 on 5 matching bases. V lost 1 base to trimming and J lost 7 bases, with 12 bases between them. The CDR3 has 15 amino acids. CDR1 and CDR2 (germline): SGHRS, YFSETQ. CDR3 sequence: CASSLNQGQNSPLHF. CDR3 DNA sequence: TGCGCCAGCAGCTTGAATCAGGGCCAGAATTCACCCCTCCACTTT.

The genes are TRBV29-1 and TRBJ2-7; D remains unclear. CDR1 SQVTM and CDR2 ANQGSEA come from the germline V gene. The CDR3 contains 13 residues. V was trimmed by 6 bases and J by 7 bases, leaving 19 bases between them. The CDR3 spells CSVSPTASREQYF. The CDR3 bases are TGCAGCGTGTCCCCGACGGCCTCGAGGGAGCAGTACTTC.

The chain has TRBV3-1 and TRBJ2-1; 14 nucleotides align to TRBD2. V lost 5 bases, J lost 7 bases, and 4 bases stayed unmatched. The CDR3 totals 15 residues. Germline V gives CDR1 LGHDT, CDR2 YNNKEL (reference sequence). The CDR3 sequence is CASSLGTSGGNEQFF. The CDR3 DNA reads TGTGCCAGCAGCTTAGGGACTAGCGGGGGTAATGAGCAGTTCTTC.

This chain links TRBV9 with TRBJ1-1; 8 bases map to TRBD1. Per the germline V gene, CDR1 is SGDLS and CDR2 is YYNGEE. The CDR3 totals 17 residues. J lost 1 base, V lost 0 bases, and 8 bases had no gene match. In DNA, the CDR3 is TGTGCCAGCAGCGTAGCCCCTCGGGACAGGAGGAACACTGAAGCTTTCTTT. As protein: CASSVAPRDRRNTEAFF.

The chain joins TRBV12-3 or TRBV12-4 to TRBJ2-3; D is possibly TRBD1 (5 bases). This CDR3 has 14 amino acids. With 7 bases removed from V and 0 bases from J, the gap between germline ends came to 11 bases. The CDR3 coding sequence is TGTGCCAGCATCAGGGTTCCTAGCACAGATACGCAGTATTTT. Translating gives CASIRVPSTDTQYF.

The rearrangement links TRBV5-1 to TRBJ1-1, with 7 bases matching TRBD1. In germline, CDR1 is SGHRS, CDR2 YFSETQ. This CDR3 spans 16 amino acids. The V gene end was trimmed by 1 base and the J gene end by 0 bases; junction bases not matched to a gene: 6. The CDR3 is CASSLIPTGVNTEAFF. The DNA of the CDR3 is TGCGCCAGCAGCTTGATCCCCACAGGGGTGAACACTGAAGCTTTCTTT.

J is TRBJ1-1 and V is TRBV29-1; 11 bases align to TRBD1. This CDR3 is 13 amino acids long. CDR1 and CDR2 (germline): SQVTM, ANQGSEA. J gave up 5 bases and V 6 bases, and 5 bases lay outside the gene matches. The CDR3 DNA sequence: TGCAGCGTCGGACAGGGGGCGCGAACTGAAGCTTTCTTT. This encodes CSVGQGARTEAFF.

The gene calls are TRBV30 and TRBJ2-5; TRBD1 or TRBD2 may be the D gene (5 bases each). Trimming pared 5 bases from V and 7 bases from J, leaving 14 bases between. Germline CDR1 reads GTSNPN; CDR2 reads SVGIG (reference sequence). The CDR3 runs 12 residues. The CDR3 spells CAWEGIWGTQYF. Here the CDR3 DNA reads TGTGCCTGGGAGGGGATTTGGGGGACCCAGTACTTC.

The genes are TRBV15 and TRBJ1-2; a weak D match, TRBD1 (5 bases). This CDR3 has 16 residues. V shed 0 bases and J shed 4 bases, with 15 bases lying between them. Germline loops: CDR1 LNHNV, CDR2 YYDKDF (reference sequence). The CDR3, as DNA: TGTGCCACCAGCAGAGATCGCGACAGTGGGCTCTATGGCTACACCTTC. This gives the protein CATSRDRDSGLYGYTF.

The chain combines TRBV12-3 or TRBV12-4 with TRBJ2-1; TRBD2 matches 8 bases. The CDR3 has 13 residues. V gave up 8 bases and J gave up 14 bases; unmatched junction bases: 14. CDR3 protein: CASFTTRGGREFF. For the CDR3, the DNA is TGTGCCAGCTTTACGACCCGGGGGGGCCGAGAGTTCTTC.

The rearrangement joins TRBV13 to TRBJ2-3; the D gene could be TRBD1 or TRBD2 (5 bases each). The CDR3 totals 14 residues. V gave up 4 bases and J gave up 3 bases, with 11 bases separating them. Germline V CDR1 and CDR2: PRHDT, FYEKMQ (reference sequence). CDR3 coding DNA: TGTGCCAGCAGCTCCAGGGACCAAACAGATACGCAGTATTTT. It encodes CASSSRDQTDTQYF.

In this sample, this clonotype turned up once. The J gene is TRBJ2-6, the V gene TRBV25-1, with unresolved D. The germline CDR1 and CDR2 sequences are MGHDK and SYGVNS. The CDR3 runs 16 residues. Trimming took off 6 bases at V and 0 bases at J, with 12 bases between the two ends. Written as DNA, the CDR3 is TGTGCCAGCAGGGGATCTCTGGGCTCTGGGGCCAACGTCCTGACTTTC. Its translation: CASRGSLGSGANVLTF. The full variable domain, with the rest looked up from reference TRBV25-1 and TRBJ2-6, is EADIYQTPRYLVIGTGKKITLECSQTMGHDKMYWYQQDPGMELHLIHYSYGVNSTEKGDLSSESTVSRIRTEHFPLTLESARPSHTSQYLCASRGSLGSGANVLTFGAGSRLTVL.

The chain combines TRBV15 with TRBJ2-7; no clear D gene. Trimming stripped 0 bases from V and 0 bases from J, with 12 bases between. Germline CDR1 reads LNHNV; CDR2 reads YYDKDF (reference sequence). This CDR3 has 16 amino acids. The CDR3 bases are TGTGCCACCAGCAGAGATCGACTGTCCAGCTCCTACGAGCAGTACTTC. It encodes CATSRDRLSSSYEQYF.

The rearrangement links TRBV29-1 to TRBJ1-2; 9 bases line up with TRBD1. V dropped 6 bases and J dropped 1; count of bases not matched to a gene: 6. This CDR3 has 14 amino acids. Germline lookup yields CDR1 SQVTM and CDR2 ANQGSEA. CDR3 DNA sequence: TGCAGCGTCCACAGGACAGGGGTTAACTATGGCTACACCTTC. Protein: CSVHRTGVNYGYTF.

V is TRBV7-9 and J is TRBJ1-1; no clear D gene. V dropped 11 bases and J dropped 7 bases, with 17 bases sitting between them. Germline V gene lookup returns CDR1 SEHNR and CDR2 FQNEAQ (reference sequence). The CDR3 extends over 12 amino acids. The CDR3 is CAVLGFGNEAFF. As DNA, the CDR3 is TGTGCCGTATTAGGTTTTGGGAATGAAGCTTTCTTT.

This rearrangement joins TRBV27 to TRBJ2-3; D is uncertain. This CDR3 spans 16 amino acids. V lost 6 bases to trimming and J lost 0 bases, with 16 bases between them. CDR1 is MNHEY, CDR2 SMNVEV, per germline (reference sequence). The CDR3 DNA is TGTGCCAGCAGCCGACTGGCGAAAACAAGCACAGATACGCAGTATTTT. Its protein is CASSRLAKTSTDTQYF.

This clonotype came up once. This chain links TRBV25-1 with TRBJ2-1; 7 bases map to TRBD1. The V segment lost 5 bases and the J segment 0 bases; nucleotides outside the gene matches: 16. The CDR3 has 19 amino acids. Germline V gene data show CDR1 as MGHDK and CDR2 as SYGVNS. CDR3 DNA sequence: TGTGCCAGCAGTTCAACAGGCCCCGGGACAGCCATCTCCTACAATGAGCAGTTCTTC. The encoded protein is CASSSTGPGTAISYNEQFF. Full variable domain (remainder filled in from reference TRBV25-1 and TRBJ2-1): EADIYQTPRYLVIGTGKKITLECSQTMGHDKMYWYQQDPGMELHLIHYSYGVNSTEKGDLSSESTVSRIRTEHFPLTLESARPSHTSQYLCASSSTGPGTAISYNEQFFGPGTRLTVL.

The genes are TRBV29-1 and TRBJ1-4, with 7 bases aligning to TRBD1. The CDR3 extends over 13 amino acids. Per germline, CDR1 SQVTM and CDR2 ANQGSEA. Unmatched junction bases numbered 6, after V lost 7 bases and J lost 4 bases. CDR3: CSASGTDNEKLFF. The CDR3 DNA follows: TGCAGCGCCTCCGGGACAGATAATGAAAAACTGTTTTTT.

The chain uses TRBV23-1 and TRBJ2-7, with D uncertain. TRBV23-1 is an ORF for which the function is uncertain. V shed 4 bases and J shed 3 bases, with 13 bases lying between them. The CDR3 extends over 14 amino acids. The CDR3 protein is CASSRLPPYYEQYF. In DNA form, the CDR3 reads TGCGCCAGCAGTCGCCTACCCCCCTACTACGAGCAGTACTTC.

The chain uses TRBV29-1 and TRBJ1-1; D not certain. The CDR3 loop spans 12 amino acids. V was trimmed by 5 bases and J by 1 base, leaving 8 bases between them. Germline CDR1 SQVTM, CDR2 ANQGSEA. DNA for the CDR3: TGCAGCGTTCGAGTTGGGAACACTGAAGCTTTCTTT. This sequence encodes CSVRVGNTEAFF.